This T cell receptor (beta chain) was identified during a study of yellow fever vaccine responses in identical twins. TCRdb called the RT-PCR reads again in MiXCR, with one record for every CDR3 protein. The sample includes some 14,000 distinct CDR3 sequences, about 88% seen only once; the top ten take approximately 0.7%. V lost 5 bases and J lost 5; bases outside the gene matches: 10. Germline CDR1 reads MNHNS; CDR2 reads SASEGT. The CDR3 spans 15 residues. Comments on this clonotype: Its target is unknown.

Study conclusions and caveats: The authors reported partly convergent, partly personalized vaccine responses in identical twins.

The clonotype originates from a woman between 18 and 29 years old who received the yellow fever vaccine. Sequenced material: T cells from blood (PBMCs), unsorted or a sorted subset (not recorded which), taken before or after yellow fever vaccination (not recorded which). This sequence joins TRBV6-1 and TRBJ2-7; 9 nucleotides line up with TRBD1. The DNA for the CDR3 is TGTGCCAGCAGTACACCGGGACAGGGAAACCACGAGCAGTACTTC. It codes for CASSTPGQGNHEQYF.